The 10 T cell receptor beta chains listed next were all sequenced from one sample in a study of T cell repertoires in cytomegalovirus infection. TCRdb redid the calling of the reads with MiXCR, one entry per CDR3 protein. Here the sample spans just over 300,000 distinct CDR3 sequences, 15% to 20% being singletons. Sequenced sample: PBMCs. The origin of the receptors is a human donor in good health (CMV status not recorded). Some clones in this sample may be carry-over from other donors' samples.

The J gene is TRBJ2-2, the V gene TRBV28, with TRBD1 matching 10 bases. Germline CDR1 reads MDHEN; CDR2 reads SYDVKM. The V segment lost 6 bases and the J segment 6 bases; nucleotides outside the gene matches: 13. The CDR3 loop spans 17 amino acids. The chain's CDR3 is CASRFTWTGGEPGELFF. In DNA form, the CDR3 reads TGTGCCAGCAGATTTACCTGGACAGGGGGAGAGCCCGGGGAGCTGTTTTTT.

V gene TRBV20-1 combines with J gene TRBJ2-3; D is uncertain. Trimming stripped 5 bases from V and 4 bases from J, with 13 bases between. Germline CDR1 is DFQATT and CDR2 is SNEGSKA (reference sequence). This CDR3 has 13 residues. The CDR3 sequence: CSAPPVGSDTQYF. The CDR3 DNA reads TGCAGTGCTCCCCCCGTCGGTTCAGATACGCAGTATTTT.

This sequence joins TRBV29-1 and TRBJ2-3; the D is unclear. Germline assignment: CDR1 SQVTM and CDR2 ANQGSEA. V lost 4 bases and J 2 bases, leaving 4 bases between the germline ends. The CDR3 sequence is 11 residues long. CDR3 DNA sequence: TGCAGCGTTGGCAACACAGATACGCAGTATTTT. It encodes CSVGNTDTQYF.

The chain has TRBV20-1 and TRBJ2-3; TRBD1 is a possible D gene (5 bases). Germline V gene data show CDR1 as DFQATT and CDR2 as SNEGSKA (reference sequence). The V and J ends lost 5 bases and 2 bases respectively, with 11 bases between them. There are 13 residues in the CDR3. Here the CDR3 reads CSAGVGATDTQYF. The CDR3 region has the DNA TGCAGTGCTGGGGTAGGGGCCACAGATACGCAGTATTTT.

V is TRBV20-1 and J is TRBJ2-5; TRBD2 aligns across 7 bases. The V gene's germline CDR1 is DFQATT and CDR2 SNEGSKA (reference sequence). V lost 0 bases and J lost 2; bases outside the gene matches: 3. This CDR3 has 14 amino acids. The CDR3 DNA is TGCAGTGCTAGAGATTGGGGGGGGCAAGAGACCCAGTACTTC. Its translation: CSARDWGGQETQYF.

This clonotype came up many times. The V call is TRBV12-3 or TRBV12-4, the J call TRBJ2-3; 7 bases fit TRBD2. Germline trimming cut 1 base from V and 2 bases from J; bases unmatched to any gene: 3. The CDR3 is 15 residues long. The CDR3 loop is CASSLGTRSTDTQYF. The DNA for the CDR3 is TGTGCCAGCAGTTTAGGGACTAGATCCACAGATACGCAGTATTTT.

This clonotype appeared many times. V and J are TRBV14 and TRBJ1-3; 7 nucleotides align to TRBD1. The CDR3 contains 15 residues. Germline V lookup: CDR1 SGHDN, CDR2 FVKESK. The J segment lost 3 bases and the V segment lost 3 bases, leaving 5 bases of the junction unmatched. For the CDR3, the DNA is TGTGCCAGCAGCCAGGGGGACAGCTTTGGAAACACCATATATTTT. It encodes CASSQGDSFGNTIYF.

This clonotype was counted many times. V is TRBV5-4 and J is TRBJ2-1; no reliable D call. The CDR3 covers 15 residues. Trimming shortened V by 1 base and J by 0 bases, and 8 bases separated the two germline ends. Per germline, CDR1 SGHNT and CDR2 YYREEE (reference sequence). Written as DNA, the CDR3 is TGTGCCAGCAGCTTGAGGGCCCCCTCCTACAATGAGCAGTTCTTC. This encodes CASSLRAPSYNEQFF. Drawing the rest from reference TRBV5-4 and TRBJ2-1, the complete variable domain is ETGVTQSPTHLIKTRGQQVTLRCSSQSGHNTVSWYQQALGQGPQFIFQYYREEENGRGNFPPRFSGLQFPNYSSELNVNALELDDSALYLCASSLRAPSYNEQFFGPGTRLTVL.

The chain carries TRBV4-1 and TRBJ2-3; 13 bases line up with TRBD2. Germline lookup yields CDR1 MGHRA and CDR2 YSYEKL. This CDR3 spans 18 amino acids. The ends lost 2 bases at V and 3 bases at J; junction bases unmatched: 8. The CDR3 spells CASSQRLGTSGETDTQYF. In DNA, the CDR3 is TGCGCCAGCAGCCAAAGACTTGGGACTAGCGGGGAAACAGATACGCAGTATTTT.

This clonotype was counted a few times. CDR3 residues: CATSDAGRQPQHF. The CDR3 DNA follows: TGTGCCACCAGTGATGCCGGTAGGCAGCCCCAGCATTTT. The chain has TRBV24-1 and TRBJ1-5; D uncertain. This CDR3 comprises 13 residues. V dropped 3 bases and J dropped 7 bases, with 9 bases sitting between them. Per germline, CDR1 KGHDR and CDR2 SFDVKD.